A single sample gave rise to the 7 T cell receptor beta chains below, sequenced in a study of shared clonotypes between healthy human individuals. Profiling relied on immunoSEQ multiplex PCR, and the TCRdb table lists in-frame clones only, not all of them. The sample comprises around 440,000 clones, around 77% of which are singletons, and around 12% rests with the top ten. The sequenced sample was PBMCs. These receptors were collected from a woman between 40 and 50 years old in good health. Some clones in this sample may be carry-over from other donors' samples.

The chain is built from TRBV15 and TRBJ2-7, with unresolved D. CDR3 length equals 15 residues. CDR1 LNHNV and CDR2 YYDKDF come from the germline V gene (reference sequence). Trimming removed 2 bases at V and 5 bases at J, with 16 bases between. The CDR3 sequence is CATSRPQASRNEQYF. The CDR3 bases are TGTGCCACCAGCAGACCCCAAGCCAGTCGTAACGAGCAGTACTTC.

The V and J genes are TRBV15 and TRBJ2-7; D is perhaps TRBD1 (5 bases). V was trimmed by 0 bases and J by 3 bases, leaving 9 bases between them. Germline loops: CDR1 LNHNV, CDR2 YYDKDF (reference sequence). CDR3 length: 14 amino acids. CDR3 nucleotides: TGTGCCACCAGCAGAGAGGCTGACAGCTACGAGCAGTACTTC. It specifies CATSREADSYEQYF.

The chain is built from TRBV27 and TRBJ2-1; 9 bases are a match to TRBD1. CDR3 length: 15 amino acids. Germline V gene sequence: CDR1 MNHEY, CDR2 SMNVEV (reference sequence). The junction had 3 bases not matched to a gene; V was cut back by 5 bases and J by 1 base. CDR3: CASSKGQGSYNEQFF. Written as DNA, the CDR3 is TGTGCCAGCAGTAAGGGACAGGGTTCCTACAATGAGCAGTTCTTC.

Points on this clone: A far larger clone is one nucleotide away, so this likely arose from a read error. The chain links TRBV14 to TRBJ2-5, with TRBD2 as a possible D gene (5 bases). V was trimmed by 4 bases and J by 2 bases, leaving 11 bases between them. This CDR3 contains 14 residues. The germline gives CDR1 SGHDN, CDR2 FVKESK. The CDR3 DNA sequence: TGTGCCAGCAGCCGATTCGGGGAGCAAGAGACCCAGTACTTC. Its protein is CASSRFGEQETQYF.

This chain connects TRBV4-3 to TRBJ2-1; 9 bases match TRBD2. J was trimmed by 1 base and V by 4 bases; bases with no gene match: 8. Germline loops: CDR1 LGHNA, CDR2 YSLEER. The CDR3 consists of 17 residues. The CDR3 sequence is CASSRYASGDSYNEQFF. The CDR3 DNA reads TGCGCCAGCAGCCGCTATGCTAGCGGGGATTCCTACAATGAGCAGTTCTTC.

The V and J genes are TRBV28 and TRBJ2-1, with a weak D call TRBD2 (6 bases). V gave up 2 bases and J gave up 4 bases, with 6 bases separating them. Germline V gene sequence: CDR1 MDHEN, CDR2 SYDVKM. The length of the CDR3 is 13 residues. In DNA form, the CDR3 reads TGTGCCAGCAGTTTAGCGGGATACAATGAGCAGTTCTTC. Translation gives CASSLAGYNEQFF.

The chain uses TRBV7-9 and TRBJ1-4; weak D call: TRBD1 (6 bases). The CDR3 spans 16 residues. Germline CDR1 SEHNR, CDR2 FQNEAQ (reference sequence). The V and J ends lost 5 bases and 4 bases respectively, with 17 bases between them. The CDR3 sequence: CASSPPGGAFNEKLFF. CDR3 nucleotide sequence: TGTGCCAGCAGCCCCCCGGGGGGGGCCTTTAATGAAAAACTGTTTTTT.